This is a list of T cell receptor beta chains from one sample in a study of long-term antiretroviral therapy in people with HIV. Only in-frame clones appear in the TCRdb table, and some are missing; sequencing was by immunoSEQ multiplex PCR. The table shows fewer than 35,000 clones, with approximately 78% occurring only once. The source material was unsorted PBMCs, sampled 2.9 years after starting antiretroviral therapy. The receptors originated from a man aged 50-60 years with HIV. CDR3s include the opening cysteine and the closing phenylalanine or tryptophan. The D gene is left open where the match is weak. Clone size is given for some rows only: seen once, a few or many times, or a class if the clone is expanded.

TRBV7-2,NA,TRBJ1-3,NA,TGTGCCAGCAGCGCCACAGGGAACTCTGGAAACACCATATATTTT,CASSATGNSGNTIYF
TRBV11-2,NA,TRBJ2-6,NA,TGTGCCAGCAGCTTAGATAAAGGGGCGGGGGCCAACGTCCTGACTTTC,CASSLDKGAGANVLTF
TRBV28,few,TRBJ2-7,NA,TGTGCCAGCAGTTACAGGATCTACGAGCAGTACTTC,CASSYRIYEQYF
TRBV5-1,NA,TRBJ1-1,TRBD1,TGCGCCAGCAGCTTGGCTTCAAAGAGGACAGGGTTGAACACTGAAGCTTTCTTT,CASSLASKRTGLNTEAFF
TRBV7-9,NA,TRBJ1-6,NA,TGTGCCAGCCACTCGACAGGCCCTAATTCACCCCTCCACTTT,CASHSTGPNSPLHF
TRBV7-6,few,TRBJ1-3,NA,TGTGCCAGCAGCTTAGTTTCCAGGGGAGTCGGAAACACCATATATTTT,CASSLVSRGVGNTIYF
TRBV10-2,NA,TRBJ2-3,TRBD2,TGCGCCAGCAGAGGGACTAGCGGCACAGATACGCAGTATTTT,CASRGTSGTDTQYF
TRBV7-9,NA,TRBJ2-1,NA,TGTGCCAGCAGTAACGATGAGCAGTTCTTC,CASSNDEQFF
TRBV28,NA,TRBJ2-3,NA,TGTGCCAGCAGTTTATTGGTGAAGACGGATACGCAGTATTTT,CASSLLVKTDTQYF
TRBV7-9,NA,TRBJ1-3,NA,TGTGCCAGCAGCTTGGGGGAACGTCGGCGAAGGGGCACCATATATTTT,CASSLGERRRRGTIYF
TRBV11-2,once,TRBJ2-2,TRBD2,TGTGCCAGCAGCGCCCGGACCCGGGGGGACGCCGGGGAGCTGTTTTTT,CASSARTRGDAGELFF
TRBV5-1,NA,TRBJ2-1,TRBD1,TGCGCCAGCAGCACGGAGGGACAGGGCAATGAGCAGTTCTTC,CASSTEGQGNEQFF
TRBV7-9,NA,TRBJ1-5,NA,TGTGCCAGCAGCTTAAGTCAGAGCAATCAGCCCCAGCATTTT,CASSLSQSNQPQHF
TRBV7-9,NA,TRBJ2-7,TRBD2,TGTGCCAGCAGTTGGGAGCGGGGCTACGAGCAGTACTTC,CASSWERGYEQYF
TRBV7-3,NA,TRBJ1-1,NA,TGTGCCAGCAGCCCCAGGGACACCAGTGAAGCTTTCTTT,CASSPRDTSEAFF
TRBV18,NA,TRBJ1-4,NA,TGTGCCAGCTCACCCGTCGGGCCTCCTATCAATGAAAAACTGTTTTTT,CASSPVGPPINEKLFF
TRBV7-2,NA,TRBJ2-5,NA,TGTGCCAGCAGCTCGCTAGGGGGGGAGACCCAGTACTTC,CASSSLGGETQYF
TRBV14,NA,TRBJ2-3,NA,TGTGCCAGCAGCTATGCCGGGACTCGTCGCAGCACAGATACGCAGTATTTT,CASSYAGTRRSTDTQYF
TRBV7-9,NA,TRBJ1-2,TRBD1,TGTGCCAGCAGCTTAGGGTCCAGGGGGCGAAGTCGTGATGGCTACACCTTC,CASSLGSRGRSRDGYTF
TRBV5-6,NA,TRBJ2-1,NA,TGTGCCAGCGCAAATCGTGGCCCAATAGAGCAGTTCTTC,CASANRGPIEQFF
TRBV7-3,few,TRBJ1-1,NA,TGTGCCAGCAGCCCCGCGGGGGGTATCACTGAAGCTTTCTTT,CASSPAGGITEAFF
TRBV5-1,NA,TRBJ2-1,NA,TGCGCCAGCAGCTTGGAAGGGAGCTCCTACAATGAGCAGTTCTTC,CASSLEGSSYNEQFF
TRBV27,NA,TRBJ2-1,NA,TGTGCCAGCAGCACTAGAAGGGATTATGAGCAGTTCTTC,CASSTRRDYEQFF
TRBV7-2,NA,TRBJ2-1,NA,TGTGCCAGCAGCTGGGACTCCTACAATGAGCAGTTCTTC,CASSWDSYNEQFF
TRBV5-1,NA,TRBJ1-1,NA,TGCGCCAGCAGCTTCGGAGGTGAAGCTTTCTTT,CASSFGGEAFF
TRBV5-6,once,TRBJ1-4,NA,TGTGCCAGCAGCCCAACAGGGAGTTTATCTGAAAAACTGTTTTTT,CASSPTGSLSEKLFF
TRBV19,NA,TRBJ2-7,NA,TGTGCCAGTAGTATTCAGGGGGGCTACGAGCAGTACTTC,CASSIQGGYEQYF
TRBV30,NA,TRBJ2-7,NA,TGTGCCTGGAGTGTAATCGGCATCGAGCAGTACTTC,CAWSVIGIEQYF
TRBV5-1,NA,TRBJ2-7,TRBD2,TGCGCCAGCAGCTTGGAGCCGGGAGGGGTCTACGAGCAGTACTTC,CASSLEPGGVYEQYF
TRBV9,few,TRBJ2-3,TRBD1,TGTGCCAGCAGCCGACAGGGGGGCACAGATACGCAGTATTTT,CASSRQGGTDTQYF
TRBV28,NA,TRBJ1-6,NA,TGTGCCTCCTTAAGGGGACACTCTGGAGATTCACCCCTCCACTTT,CASLRGHSGDSPLHF
TRBV5-5,NA,TRBJ1-6,NA,TGTGCCAGCAGCTGGGCAAATTCACCCCTCCACTTT,CASSWANSPLHF
TRBV11-2,NA,TRBJ1-1,TRBD1,TGTGCCAGCAGCCCAGAGACAGGGACCGGTCTAGAAGCTTTCTTT,CASSPETGTGLEAFF
TRBV19,NA,TRBJ2-1,NA,TGTGCCAGTAAGGCATACAATGAGCAGTTCTTC,CASKAYNEQFF
TRBV7-9,NA,TRBJ2-1,TRBD2,TGTGCCAGCAGCCCGGGGACTAGCAATGAGCAGTTCTTC,CASSPGTSNEQFF
TRBV7-2,NA,TRBJ2-1,NA,TGTGCCAGCAGCTTAAGGGCTGGGAGGTACGGGGAGCAGTTCTTC,CASSLRAGRYGEQFF
TRBV5-1,NA,TRBJ2-1,NA,TGCGCCAGCAGCTTAGGGTCGTCCTACAATGAGCAGTTCTTC,CASSLGSSYNEQFF
TRBV28,NA,TRBJ2-7,TRBD2,TGTGCCAGCAGCTCAACTAGCGGGGGTATGTACGAGCAGTACTTC,CASSSTSGGMYEQYF
TRBV7-3,NA,TRBJ1-1,TRBD1,TGTGCCAGCAGCTTGACAGGGGGCACGGGGAAGGCTTTCTTT,CASSLTGGTGKAFF
TRBV5-4,few,TRBJ2-7,TRBD1,TGTGCCAGCAGCTTGACAGGGGCCCGTGGGGAGCAGTACTTC,CASSLTGARGEQYF
TRBV9,NA,TRBJ1-3,TRBD1,TGTGCCAGCAGCTTAGGACAGGGGGCAACTGGAAACACCATATATTTT,CASSLGQGATGNTIYF
TRBV5-1,NA,TRBJ2-1,TRBD1,TGCGCCAGCAGCTGGAACGGACAGGGCGGTGAGCAGTTCTTC,CASSWNGQGGEQFF
TRBV7-2,NA,TRBJ2-5,TRBD1,TGTGCCAGCAGCTTCGGGGACAGGGACTCGGAGACCCAGTACTTC,CASSFGDRDSETQYF
TRBV6-6,NA,TRBJ1-1,NA,TGTGCCAGCTGGACAGACAGGAACACTGAAGCTTTCTTT,CASWTDRNTEAFF
TRBV5-1,NA,TRBJ2-7,NA,TGCGCCAGCAGCTTCCCCGGCGACGAGCAGTACTTC,CASSFPGDEQYF
TRBV28,NA,TRBJ2-1,NA,TGTGCCAGCAGTTTACGGGGTCATGAGCAGTTCTTC,CASSLRGHEQFF
TRBV5-1,NA,TRBJ2-7,NA,TGCGCCAGCAGCTTGGGTGGCATTGGCTACGAGCAGTACTTC,CASSLGGIGYEQYF
TRBV10-2,once,TRBJ1-1,TRBD1,TGCGCCAGCAGTGAGCCGCCGGACAGGGACGCTGAAGCTTTCTTT,CASSEPPDRDAEAFF